The rows below give T cell receptor beta chains drawn from one sample of a study of blood T cell repertoires in COVID-19. Clones were read by immunoSEQ multiplex PCR, and TCRdb kept only the in-frame ones, dropping some. This table holds 90,000 to 150,000 clones, around four fifths found once. Input material: peripheral blood. The receptor set was obtained from a human donor in a cohort sampled during active COVID-19. CDR3s include the opening cysteine and the closing phenylalanine or tryptophan. D genes are given only for firm matches. Size is omitted from some rows. Given values are once, few, many or a class for expanded clones.

TGTGCCAGCAGTTTATCGCAGGGGGGAATCGCTTCACCCCTCCACTTT CASSLSQGGIASPLHF TRBJ1-6 . TRBD1 TRBV27
TGTGCCAGCAGTTACAGTAGAAATTCACCCCTCCACTTT CASSYSRNSPLHF TRBJ1-6 . . TRBV6-6
TGCGCCAGCAGTGGGGGGATCGAGACAGGGGTTGGGCAGTTCTTC CASSGGIETGVGQFF TRBJ2-1 . TRBD1 TRBV10-1
TGCAGTGCGACCGACAGGGACGAGCAGTACTTC CSATDRDEQYF TRBJ2-7 once TRBD1 TRBV20-1
TGTGCCAGCAGTTACGTTGGCGGGGACCTTCAAGAGACCCAGTACTTC CASSYVGGDLQETQYF TRBJ2-5 . . TRBV6-2/TRBV6-3
TGTGCCAGCACCTTAGCGGGGGGCTCAAACAATGAGCAGTTCTTC CASTLAGGSNNEQFF TRBJ2-1 . TRBD2 TRBV18
TGTGCCAGCAGCCCCGGGACAGGGAGCCACCAAGAGACCCAGTACTTC CASSPGTGSHQETQYF TRBJ2-5 . TRBD1 TRBV11-1
TGTGCCAGCAGGTCGGGACAGGGGGTCTACGAGCAGTACTTC CASRSGQGVYEQYF TRBJ2-7 . TRBD1 TRBV6-5
TGCAGCAGCAGACAGGGGGTAGAAGCTTTCTTT CSSRQGVEAFF TRBJ1-1 few TRBD1 TRBV29-1
TGCGCCAGCAGCCAAATCACAGGTCAGGGGGCCCAGTACTTC CASSQITGQGAQYF TRBJ2-5 . TRBD1 TRBV4-3
TGCGCCAGCAGCTTGTCTTTCGGGACAGGGAGAGAGGAGACCCAGTACTTC CASSLSFGTGREETQYF TRBJ2-5 . TRBD1 TRBV5-1
TGTGCCAGCAGCTTAGGGCCTAGCGGAATTAATGAAAAACTGTTTTTT CASSLGPSGINEKLFF TRBJ1-4 . . TRBV7-2
TGTGCCAGCAGCTTGGGACTAGCGGGCTTGTACCAAGAGACCCAGTACTTC CASSLGLAGLYQETQYF TRBJ2-5 few TRBD2 TRBV5-4
TGTGCCAGCAGCCCAGGGGGACAGGGGTATGAGCAGTTCTTC CASSPGGQGYEQFF TRBJ2-1 medium-sized TRBD1 TRBV3-1/TRBV3-2
TGTGCCAGTAGTATTGGGACTTCCCTCTATGGCTACACCTTC CASSIGTSLYGYTF TRBJ1-2 . . TRBV19
TGTGCCAGCAGCCAAGCGGGAAGCCAGCCGATTTACTTC CASSQAGSQPIYF TRBJ2-4 . . TRBV3-1/TRBV3-2
TGTGCCAGCAGCTTGCAGGGCGGCAATCAGCCCCAGCATTTT CASSLQGGNQPQHF TRBJ1-5 . . TRBV5-4